A selection of T cell receptor beta chains follows, all from one sample in a study of shared clonotypes between healthy human individuals. Only in-frame clones appear in the TCRdb table, and some are missing; sequencing was by immunoSEQ multiplex PCR. The repertoire holds over 1.5 million clones, with 95% to 99% as singletons. Sample: naive CD4+ T cells sorted from blood. The receptors here all came from a man between 25 and 39 years old in good health. Each CDR3 is given with its conserved first and last residue. The D gene is left open where the match is weak. Only part of the rows carry a size: once, few, many, or a class if the clone is expanded.

V: TRBV27; D: NA; size: NA; J: TRBJ1-1; DNA: TGTGCCAGCAGTTTAGGGCAGGGTTTTGCTGAAGCTTTCTTT; CDR3: CASSLGQGFAEAFF
V: TRBV5-6; D: NA; size: NA; J: TRBJ2-7; DNA: TGTGCCAGCAGCTTGCCCCCCCGAATTGGCGAGCAGTACTTC; CDR3: CASSLPPRIGEQYF
V: TRBV5-1; D: NA; size: NA; J: TRBJ2-7; DNA: TGCGCCAGCAGCTTGTTTCAGGGTTCCTACGAGCAGTACTTC; CDR3: CASSLFQGSYEQYF
V: TRBV6-5; D: NA; size: NA; J: TRBJ2-3; DNA: TGTGCCAGCAGTCCCCCAGGGGAAGATACGCAGTATTTT; CDR3: CASSPPGEDTQYF
V: TRBV7-3; D: TRBD2; size: NA; J: TRBJ2-1; DNA: TGTGCCAGCAGCGTAGCGGGTTACAATGAGCAGTTCTTC; CDR3: CASSVAGYNEQFF
V: TRBV5-1; D: TRBD2; size: NA; J: TRBJ2-3; DNA: TGCGCCAGCAGAATACTAGCGGGAGAAGATACGCAGTATTTT; CDR3: CASRILAGEDTQYF
V: TRBV27; D: NA; size: NA; J: TRBJ2-5; DNA: TGTGCCAGCAGTTTAAAAAGGCAAGAGACCCAGTACTTC; CDR3: CASSLKRQETQYF
V: TRBV30; D: TRBD1; size: NA; J: TRBJ2-7; DNA: TGTGCCTGGAGTACCGGGACAGGGGATCAGTACTTC; CDR3: CAWSTGTGDQYF
V: TRBV18; D: TRBD1; size: NA; J: TRBJ2-3; DNA: TGTGCCAGCTCCAAGGACAGGGGGCTGACAGATACGCAGTATTTT; CDR3: CASSKDRGLTDTQYF
V: TRBV28; D: TRBD2; size: NA; J: TRBJ2-5; DNA: TGTGCCAGCAGTTCAAGGACTAGCGGGATTGTTGAGACCCAGTACTTC; CDR3: CASSSRTSGIVETQYF
V: TRBV9; D: TRBD2; size: NA; J: TRBJ2-1; DNA: TGTGCCAGCAGCGTAGACCCTAGCGGAAATGAGCAGTTCTTC; CDR3: CASSVDPSGNEQFF
V: TRBV5-4; D: TRBD2; size: NA; J: TRBJ2-2; DNA: TGTGCCAGCAGCCCCCCGCGGGGCGGGAGGCCCGGGGAGCTGTTTTTT; CDR3: CASSPPRGGRPGELFF
V: TRBV11-3; D: NA; size: NA; J: TRBJ1-4; DNA: TGTGCCAGCAGCTCAGACGGAAGGAAACTGTTTTTT; CDR3: CASSSDGRKLFF
V: TRBV14; D: TRBD1; size: NA; J: TRBJ2-7; DNA: TGTGCCAGCAGCGACGGGGACAGGGGTAGAGTCTACGAGCAGTACTTC; CDR3: CASSDGDRGRVYEQYF
V: TRBV4-1; D: NA; size: NA; J: TRBJ2-7; DNA: TGCGCCAGCAGCCAAGGCTCCGAGATTCCCTACGAGCAGTACTTC; CDR3: CASSQGSEIPYEQYF
V: TRBV2; D: NA; size: NA; J: TRBJ1-5; DNA: TGTGCCAGCAGGGCTACCCAGGGTAGGAGCAATCAGCCCCAGCATTTT; CDR3: CASRATQGRSNQPQHF
V: TRBV19; D: NA; size: NA; J: TRBJ2-5; DNA: TGTGCCAGTAGTATAGGTGGACCCCCAGAGACCCAGTACTTC; CDR3: CASSIGGPPETQYF
V: TRBV5-1; D: NA; size: NA; J: TRBJ2-2; DNA: TGCGCCAGCAACGGCGGCCAGCTCCATCCTACCGGGGAGCTGTTTTTT; CDR3: CASNGGQLHPTGELFF
V: TRBV5-6; D: TRBD1; size: NA; J: TRBJ1-1; DNA: TGTGCCAGCAGCTTGGATCGCAGGGGGCCGAGTACTGAAGCTTTCTTT; CDR3: CASSLDRRGPSTEAFF
V: TRBV29-1; D: NA; size: NA; J: TRBJ1-4; DNA: TGCAGCGTTGAAGAAAGACAGACGGAAAAACTGTTTTTT; CDR3: CSVEERQTEKLFF
V: TRBV28; D: NA; size: NA; J: TRBJ1-5; DNA: TGTGCCAGCAGCATCCCGGCAGGGGACAATCAGCCCCAGCATTTT; CDR3: CASSIPAGDNQPQHF
V: TRBV6-5; D: NA; size: NA; J: TRBJ1-5; DNA: TGTGCCAGCAAAGAACAGGTTCTAAGCAATCAGCCCCAGCATTTT; CDR3: CASKEQVLSNQPQHF
V: TRBV19; D: NA; size: NA; J: TRBJ1-3; DNA: TGTGCCAGTAGTGTACAGGAATCTGGAAACACCATATATTTT; CDR3: CASSVQESGNTIYF
V: TRBV19; D: NA; size: NA; J: TRBJ2-2; DNA: TGTGCCAGTAGTATAGCGGCCGGGGGACCGACCGGGGAGCTGTTTTTT; CDR3: CASSIAAGGPTGELFF
V: TRBV5-5; D: NA; size: NA; J: TRBJ2-1; DNA: TGTGCCAGCAGCTTGAGGATTGAGAATGAGCAGTTCTTC; CDR3: CASSLRIENEQFF
V: TRBV25-1; D: TRBD1; size: NA; J: TRBJ2-7; DNA: TGTGCCAGCAGTGCCGGTTGGACAGGGGGGTCCTACGAGCAGTACTTC; CDR3: CASSAGWTGGSYEQYF
V: TRBV7-8; D: NA; size: once; J: TRBJ1-5; DNA: TGTGCCAGCAGCTTAGCTGTGGGACTCAATCAGCCCCAGCATTTT; CDR3: CASSLAVGLNQPQHF
V: TRBV7-6; D: NA; size: NA; J: TRBJ2-3; DNA: TGTGCCAGCAGATCAACTAGCACAGATACGCAGTATTTT; CDR3: CASRSTSTDTQYF
V: TRBV11-2; D: NA; size: once; J: TRBJ2-3; DNA: TGTGCCAGCAGCTTAGATTTACTGGCTAACACAGATACGCAGTATTTT; CDR3: CASSLDLLANTDTQYF
V: TRBV13; D: TRBD2; size: NA; J: TRBJ2-5; DNA: TGTGCCAGCAGCTTAGTACGGAGCGGGGGAAAGTACTTC; CDR3: CASSLVRSGGKYF
V: TRBV7-6; D: TRBD2; size: NA; J: TRBJ2-1; DNA: TGTGCCAGCAGTTTAAGCGGGAGGGCCCGGAATGAGCAGTTCTTC; CDR3: CASSLSGRARNEQFF
V: TRBV7-9; D: TRBD2; size: NA; J: TRBJ2-7; DNA: TGTGCCAGCAGCCTAGCGGTCGGGGGGCAGTACTTC; CDR3: CASSLAVGGQYF
V: TRBV7-9; D: TRBD2; size: once; J: TRBJ2-4; DNA: TGTGCCAGCAGCTTGCGGGAGTTGCAAAAAAACATTCAGTACTTC; CDR3: CASSLRELQKNIQYF
V: TRBV7-8; D: NA; size: NA; J: TRBJ2-7; DNA: TGTGCCAGCAGCCCCCGGGACTTCCCCTACGAGCAGTACTTC; CDR3: CASSPRDFPYEQYF
V: TRBV27; D: NA; size: NA; J: TRBJ2-2; DNA: TGTGCCAGCAGTCCCCCCGGCCAAACAGCGAACACCGGGGAGCTGTTTTTT; CDR3: CASSPPGQTANTGELFF
V: TRBV6-1; D: NA; size: NA; J: TRBJ2-5; DNA: TGTGCCAGCGGTAACGGGGAATCCCAAGAGACCCAGTACTTC; CDR3: CASGNGESQETQYF
V: TRBV28; D: TRBD1; size: NA; J: TRBJ2-2; DNA: TGTGCCAGCAGTTTCCCAGGGGGCACCGGGGAGCTGTTTTTT; CDR3: CASSFPGGTGELFF
V: TRBV29-1; D: NA; size: NA; J: TRBJ2-1; DNA: TGCAGCGTTGTGTTGGGACGAAGCTCCTACAATGAGCAGTTCTTC; CDR3: CSVVLGRSSYNEQFF
V: TRBV9; D: TRBD2; size: NA; J: TRBJ2-2; DNA: TGTGCCAGCAGCGTAGGTGCGGGAGGGGTCACCGGGGAGCTGTTTTTT; CDR3: CASSVGAGGVTGELFF
V: TRBV5-1; D: TRBD2; size: NA; J: TRBJ2-3; DNA: TGCGCCAGCAGCACTAGCGGGGGGACCCATTTT; CDR3: CASSTSGGTHF
V: TRBV2; D: NA; size: NA; J: TRBJ2-5; DNA: TGTGCCAGCAGCCTCGGGGTTGGGACCCAGTACTTC; CDR3: CASSLGVGTQYF
V: TRBV9; D: TRBD1; size: NA; J: TRBJ2-7; DNA: TGTGCCAGCAGCAGGGGACAGGGGGCCTACGAGCAGTACTTC; CDR3: CASSRGQGAYEQYF